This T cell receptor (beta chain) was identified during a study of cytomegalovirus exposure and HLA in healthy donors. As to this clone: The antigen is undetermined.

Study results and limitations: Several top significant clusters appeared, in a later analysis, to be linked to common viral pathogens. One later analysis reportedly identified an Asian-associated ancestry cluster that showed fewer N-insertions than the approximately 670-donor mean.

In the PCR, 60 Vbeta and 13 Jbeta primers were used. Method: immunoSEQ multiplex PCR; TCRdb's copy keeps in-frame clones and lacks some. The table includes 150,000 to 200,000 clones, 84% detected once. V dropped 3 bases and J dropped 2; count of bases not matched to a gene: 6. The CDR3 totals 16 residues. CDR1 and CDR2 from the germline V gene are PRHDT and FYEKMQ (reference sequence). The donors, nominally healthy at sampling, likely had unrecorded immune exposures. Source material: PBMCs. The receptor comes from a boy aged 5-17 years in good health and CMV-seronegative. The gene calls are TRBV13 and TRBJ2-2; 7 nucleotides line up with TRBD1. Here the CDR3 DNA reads TGTGCCAGCAGCTTCGGCCCAGGGGGAAACACCGGGGAGCTGTTTTTT. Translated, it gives CASSFGPGGNTGELFF.